A selection of T cell receptor beta chains follows, all from one sample in a study of regulatory and conventional T cells in RAG deficiency. The method was immunoSEQ multiplex PCR; TCRdb's version includes in-frame clones alone and lacks a portion of them. The sample comprises roughly 20,000 clones, roughly 87% of which are singletons, and 1.4% rests with the top ten. This sample also appeared in a second study, on regulatory T cells.

Sequenced input: Tregs sorted from blood. These receptors were obtained from a human donor in good health. The CDR3 runs from the conserved cysteine through the conserved F or W. Each record gives: J gene, clone size, D gene, V gene, CDR3 DNA, CDR3 protein. A D gene is named only where the DNA matches it firmly. Some rows mark clone size as missing; the rest say once, few, many or name a class of expanded clone.

TRBJ2-7	-	-	TRBV28	TGTGCCAGCAGAAAGCCCCAGGGTGCCTACGAGCAGTACTTC	CASRKPQGAYEQYF
TRBJ1-2	-	-	TRBV11-2	TGTGCCAGCAGCCCGTCCTCCTCCGGTTTCTATGGCTACACCTTC	CASSPSSSGFYGYTF
TRBJ1-5	-	-	TRBV7-2	TGTGCCAGCAGCTTAGTGGCGGATAATCAGCCCCAGCATTTT	CASSLVADNQPQHF
TRBJ2-2	-	-	TRBV5-1	TGCGCCAGCAGCTTGGTACAGCCAGGGACCGGGGAGCTGTTTTTT	CASSLVQPGTGELFF
TRBJ1-5	-	-	TRBV10-2	TGCGCCAGCAGTGAGGGCGGACATCAGCCCCAGCATTTT	CASSEGGHQPQHF
TRBJ1-1	-	-	TRBV6-5	TGTGCCAGCAGTCTTGGACAGATGAACACTGAAGCTTTCTTT	CASSLGQMNTEAFF
TRBJ2-7	-	-	TRBV19	TGTGCCAGTAGTATAGGGGGGACGTTGGGAGCGGAGCACTCCTACGAGCAGTACTTC	CASSIGGTLGAEHSYEQYF
TRBJ1-1	-	TRBD1	TRBV18	TGTGCCAGCTCACTAGAAATCGGACAGGGTTCCACTGAAGCTTTCTTT	CASSLEIGQGSTEAFF
TRBJ2-4	-	-	TRBV29-1	TGCAGCGTTGAGCCTACTAGCTCCGGCAAAAACATTCAGTACTTC	CSVEPTSSGKNIQYF
TRBJ1-1	-	TRBD1	TRBV2	TGTGCCAGCAGATTGCAGGGGGCTGGGTTTGAAGCTTTCTTT	CASRLQGAGFEAFF
TRBJ2-2	-	TRBD1	TRBV11-2	TGTGCCAGCAGCGCCAGGGGGCAGGACACCGGGGAGCTGTTTTTT	CASSARGQDTGELFF
TRBJ2-7	-	TRBD1	TRBV5-3	TGTGCCAGAAGCTTGGACAAGGACAGGGAGTTAAACTACGAGCAGTACTTC	CARSLDKDRELNYEQYF
TRBJ1-6	-	-	TRBV5-1	TGCGCCAGCAGCAGGGACGGCGCCAATAATTCACCCCTCCACTTT	CASSRDGANNSPLHF
TRBJ2-1	-	-	TRBV12-5	TGTGCTCGTGGCCCAGGTGGGGGGGGGCTACGGAATGAGCAGTTCTTC	CARGPGGGGLRNEQFF
TRBJ2-7	-	TRBD1	TRBV19	TGTGCCAGTAGTGTCGACAGGGTGGCCTACGAGCAGTACTTC	CASSVDRVAYEQYF
TRBJ2-7	-	-	TRBV5-1	TGCGCCAGCAGCTCAGTTACAACCCGGGGACCCTACGAGCAGTACTTC	CASSSVTTRGPYEQYF
TRBJ2-1	-	TRBD1	TRBV7-3	TGTGCCAGCAGCTTAACGCCCGGGACAGGGAACAATGAGCAGTTCTTC	CASSLTPGTGNNEQFF
TRBJ2-1	-	-	TRBV7-8	TGTGCCAGCAGCTCCCGAGAGGGCTCCTACAATGAGCAGTTCTTC	CASSSREGSYNEQFF
TRBJ2-1	once	TRBD2	TRBV7-3	TGTGCCAGCAGCCGGACGACTAGCGGGGGAGACAATGAGCAGTTCTTC	CASSRTTSGGDNEQFF
TRBJ2-7	-	TRBD2	TRBV6-1	TGTGCCAGCAGTGTCCAAGCGGGAGGGCCGTCGGCAACCTACGAGCAGTACTTC	CASSVQAGGPSATYEQYF